These 32 T cell receptor beta chains originate from one sample sequenced in a study of shared clonotypes between healthy human individuals. Only CD45RO-negative cells positively selected for CCR7 counted as naive CD8 cells, so terminally differentiated effector memory CD45RA+ cells were excluded. Sequencing was performed with immunoSEQ multiplex PCR; in TCRdb, only in-frame clones are kept and a portion is missing. The sample lists 800,000 to 950,000 clones; around 96% were seen once. The specimen was naive CD8+ T cells sorted from blood. The receptor source for this set is a man under 40 in good health.

Comments on this clone: Other DNA sequences in the same sample also yield this CDR3. The chain uses TRBV2 and TRBJ2-7, with D possibly being TRBD1 or TRBD2 (5 bases each). The germline V gene encodes CDR1 SNHLY and CDR2 FYNNEI. The V end lost 8 bases, the J end lost 0 bases, and 11 bases lay between the germline ends. CDR3 length: 13 residues. CDR3 DNA: TGTGCCAGCCGGGACGGAAGCTCCTACGAGCAGTACTTC. Translated, it gives CASRDGSSYEQYF.

The V gene is TRBV4-3, the J gene TRBJ2-7; 9 nucleotides align to TRBD1. Trimming took 2 bases from V and 5 from J; bases not matched to a gene: 7. The CDR3 has 15 residues. Germline assignment: CDR1 LGHNA and CDR2 YSLEER. In DNA, the CDR3 is TGCGCCAGCAGCCAATTGGGGACAGGGCTCCACGAGCAGTACTTC. The encoded protein is CASSQLGTGLHEQYF.

CDR3 protein: CASSSGTYSYNEQFF. The CDR3, as DNA: TGTGCCAGCAGCTCAGGGACCTACTCCTACAATGAGCAGTTCTTC. The chain employs TRBV5-4 and TRBJ2-1; either TRBD1 or TRBD2 may supply D (5 bases each). There are 15 residues in the CDR3. V was cut by 3 bases and J by 0 bases, with 10 bases left in between. Germline V gene data show CDR1 as SGHNT and CDR2 as YYREEE (reference sequence).

The count of this clone is one. The J gene is TRBJ2-7, the V gene TRBV27; no clear D gene. V lost 0 bases and J 0 bases, leaving 9 bases between the germline ends. Germline-derived CDR1 and CDR2 are MNHEY and SMNVEV (reference sequence). This CDR3 has 15 residues. DNA of the CDR3: TGTGCCAGCAGTTTATCCGCGATTACCTCCTACGAGCAGTACTTC. This encodes CASSLSAITSYEQYF.

The chain carries TRBV11-2 and TRBJ2-7, with D perhaps matching TRBD2 (6 bases). Germline V CDR1 and CDR2: SGHAT, FQNNGV. Trimming shortened V by 3 bases and J by 0 bases, and 12 bases separated the two germline ends. The CDR3 runs to 15 residues. As DNA, the CDR3 is TGTGCCAGCAGCTTCGGCGGGACTTTCTCCTACGAGCAGTACTTC. Translating gives CASSFGGTFSYEQYF. The entire variable domain, with the rest obtained from reference TRBV11-2 and TRBJ2-7, is as follows: EAGVAQSPRYKIIEKRQSVAFWCNPISGHATLYWYQQILGQGPKLLIQFQNNGVVDDSQLPKDRFSAERLKGVDSTLKIQPAKLEDSAVYLCASSFGGTFSYEQYFGPGTRLTVT.

CDR3 sequence (DNA): TGTGCCAGCAGCCCGACAAAATACGAGCAGTACTTC. Protein product: CASSPTKYEQYF. The chain recombines TRBV14 with TRBJ2-7; D remains unclear. Trimming left V 4 bases short and J 4 bases short, with 8 bases between. Germline V CDR1 and CDR2: SGHDN, FVKESK. The CDR3 length is 12 residues.

The V gene is TRBV5-6, the J gene TRBJ2-7, with D hard to call. The V and J ends lost 2 bases and 0 bases respectively, with 9 bases between them. The germline V gene encodes CDR1 SGHDT and CDR2 YYEEEE. The CDR3 totals 14 residues. CDR3 amino acids: CASSLAHLSYEQYF. The CDR3 bases are TGTGCCAGCAGCTTAGCGCACCTCTCCTACGAGCAGTACTTC.

This chain uses TRBV10-2 with TRBJ1-2; TRBD1 matches 7 bases. The trim removed 6 bases at V and 6 bases at J, leaving 13 bases unmatched. This CDR3 has 15 amino acids. Germline V gives CDR1 WSHSY, CDR2 SAAADI. CDR3 in amino acids: CASREKQGYRNGYTF. Here the CDR3 DNA reads TGCGCCAGCAGGGAGAAACAGGGGTATCGTAATGGCTACACCTTC.

The chain is built from TRBV25-1 and TRBJ2-5; 7 nucleotides match TRBD1. This CDR3 region has 18 residues. Germline CDR1 is MGHDK and CDR2 is SYGVNS. Trimming at V came to 1 base and at J to 0 bases, leaving 11 bases not matched to a gene. The CDR3 here is CASSEWGHKDRYQETQYF. The CDR3 DNA sequence: TGTGCCAGCAGTGAATGGGGGCATAAGGACAGGTACCAAGAGACCCAGTACTTC. Full variable domain (outside the CDR3, taken from reference TRBV25-1 and TRBJ2-5): EADIYQTPRYLVIGTGKKITLECSQTMGHDKMYWYQQDPGMELHLIHYSYGVNSTEKGDLSSESTVSRIRTEHFPLTLESARPSHTSQYLCASSEWGHKDRYQETQYFGPGTRLLVL.

V usage is TRBV19 and J usage is TRBJ2-2; the match to TRBD2 covers 13 bases. The germline CDR1 and CDR2 sequences are LNHDA and SQIVND (reference sequence). V trimming: 7 bases; J trimming: 4 bases; junction bases outside the gene matches: 3. CDR3 length: 15 residues. The CDR3 region has the DNA TGTGCCAGTAAAGGACTAGCGGGAGCCACCGGGGAGCTGTTTTTT. Translating it yields CASKGLAGATGELFF.

This sequence joins TRBV6-6 and TRBJ1-4, with D maybe TRBD1 (6 bases). Trimming removed 7 bases from V and 7 bases from J, with 10 bases in between. Germline assignment: CDR1 MNHNY and CDR2 SVGAGI (reference sequence). This CDR3 has 12 amino acids. The CDR3: CASMGRGEKLFF. In DNA form, the CDR3 reads TGTGCCAGCATGGGCAGGGGTGAAAAACTGTTTTTT.

The V and J genes are TRBV7-2 and TRBJ2-7; D is undetermined. The CDR3 is 13 amino acids. The V and J ends lost 10 bases and 2 bases respectively, with 15 bases between them. Germline V gene lookup returns CDR1 SGHTA and CDR2 FQGNSA. This chain's CDR3 is CATSTSATYEQYF. CDR3 sequence (DNA): TGTGCCACCTCCACGTCTGCTACCTACGAGCAGTACTTC.

This clone is a singleton in its sample. The chain recombines TRBV6-5 with TRBJ1-4, with 9 bases identical to TRBD1. The CDR3 is 15 residues long. CDR1 is MNHEY and CDR2 is SVGAGI in the germline V gene. Germline trimming cut 5 bases from V and 4 bases from J; bases unmatched to any gene: 5. The CDR3 bases are TGTGCCAGCAGTACGCTGACAGGGGGTAATGAAAAACTGTTTTTT. It is translated as CASSTLTGGNEKLFF.

The chain employs TRBV10-3 and TRBJ2-7; D may correspond to TRBD1 or TRBD2 (5 bases each). The V gene's germline CDR1 is ENHRY and CDR2 SYGVKD. CDR3 length: 14 amino acids. V lost 4 bases and J lost 5, with 15 bases in between. The CDR3 sequence is CAISAGSRGNEQYF. CDR3 bases: TGTGCCATCAGTGCGGGATCCCGGGGCAACGAGCAGTACTTC.

To note about this clone: The sample contains more than one DNA sequence encoding this CDR3. The chain recombines TRBV7-9 with TRBJ2-7; D not resolved. Germline V gene sequence: CDR1 SEHNR, CDR2 FQNEAQ (reference sequence). Trimming removed 1 base from V and 6 bases from J, with 7 bases in between. The CDR3 loop spans 12 amino acids. For the CDR3, the DNA is TGTGCCAGCAGCTTAGGGTCTCGCGAGCAGTACTTC. Its protein is CASSLGSREQYF. Supplemented by reference TRBV7-9 and TRBJ2-7, the full variable domain reads DTGVSQNPRHKITKRGQNVTFRCDPISEHNRLYWYRQTLGQGPEFLTYFQNEAQLEKSRLLSDRFSAERPKGSFSTLEIQRTEQGDSAMYLCASSLGSREQYFGPGTRLTVT.

The genes are TRBV5-1 and TRBJ2-3, with D possibly matching TRBD2 (6 bases). The germline V and J ends were trimmed by 8 bases and 1 base, with 26 bases remaining between them. Germline V gene lookup returns CDR1 SGHRS and CDR2 YFSETQ. The CDR3 is 18 residues long. The CDR3 DNA is TGCGCCAGGCCCCCGTCCCAAACACCGGGGGTTGGCACAGATACGCAGTATTTT. Translated: CARPPSQTPGVGTDTQYF.

V usage is TRBV27 and J usage is TRBJ2-7; unclear D gene. Looked up from germline, CDR1 is MNHEY and CDR2 is SMNVEV (reference sequence). Trimming shortened V by 5 bases and J by 3 bases, and 20 bases separated the two germline ends. CDR3 length equals 16 residues. CDR3 region: CASSPNDRLVGYEQYF. The CDR3 DNA reads TGTGCCAGCAGTCCGAACGACCGTTTGGTGGGCTACGAGCAGTACTTC.

This clone was seen just once. Additional DNA sequences in this sample encode the identical CDR3. This rearrangement joins TRBV27 to TRBJ2-1; maybe TRBD2 (6 bases). Germline values: CDR1 MNHEY, CDR2 SMNVEV (reference sequence). The CDR3 is 14 amino acids. V lost 6 bases, J lost 0 bases, and 9 bases lay in between. The DNA of the CDR3 is TGTGCCAGCAGCCTGACTAGCTCCTACAATGAGCAGTTCTTC. Its protein is CASSLTSSYNEQFF.

The V call is TRBV5-8, the J call TRBJ1-5; D ambiguous. The germline CDR1 and CDR2 sequences are SGHTS and YDEGEE. CDR3 length: 15 residues. Deletions cut 7 bases from V and 0 bases from J, with 14 bases between. CDR3 sequence: CASGYGLGSNQPQHF. Here the CDR3 DNA reads TGTGCCAGCGGGTACGGGTTAGGTAGCAATCAGCCCCAGCATTTT.

The V gene is TRBV7-9, the J gene TRBJ2-2; TRBD1 might be the D (5 bases). Trimming left V 5 bases short and J 4 bases short, with 11 bases between. Germline CDR1 reads SEHNR; CDR2 reads FQNEAQ (reference sequence). The CDR3 has 14 residues. The CDR3 region is CASSARDSTGELFF. In DNA form, the CDR3 reads TGTGCCAGCAGCGCCAGGGATTCCACCGGGGAGCTGTTTTTT. Variable domain in full (rest from reference TRBV7-9 and TRBJ2-2): DTGVSQNPRHKITKRGQNVTFRCDPISEHNRLYWYRQTLGQGPEFLTYFQNEAQLEKSRLLSDRFSAERPKGSFSTLEIQRTEQGDSAMYLCASSARDSTGELFFGEGSRLTVL.

Notes on this clone: A read error may account for a junction end that differs from germline. V is TRBV4-1 and J is TRBJ2-5, with TRBD2 identical over 7 bases. The CDR3 spans 12 residues. Germline values: CDR1 MGHRA, CDR2 YSYEKL. CDR3: CASSQGTSAPNF. DNA for the CDR3: TGCGCCAGCAGCCAGGGCACTAGCGCCCCCAACTTC.

The chain carries TRBV5-1 and TRBJ2-2; D is ambiguous. Trimming stripped 5 bases from V and 5 bases from J, with 4 bases between. Germline V gives CDR1 SGHRS, CDR2 YFSETQ. This CDR3 has 11 residues. The CDR3 loop reads CASRETGELFF. In DNA, the CDR3 is TGCGCCAGCAGGGAGACCGGGGAGCTGTTTTTT.

This rearrangement joins TRBV21-1 to TRBJ2-7; the table's D gene call, TRBD2, was not cross checked with the DNA. TRBV21-1 represents a pseudogene. CDR3 length: 16 residues. CDR3 DNA sequence: TGTGCCAGCAGCAAAAATCCTCTAGCGGGGTCCTACGAGCAGTACTTC. Its translation is CASSKNPLAGSYEQYF.

The chain carries TRBV4-3 and TRBJ1-5, with 10 bases matching TRBD1. V was clipped by 1 base and J by 1 base; unmatched bases: 1. CDR1 is LGHNA and CDR2 is YSLEER in the germline V gene. This CDR3 is built from 16 residues. The CDR3 protein is CASSQGTGGSNQPQHF. Here the CDR3 DNA reads TGCGCCAGCAGCCAAGGGACAGGGGGGAGCAATCAGCCCCAGCATTTT.

This clone came up once. The J gene is TRBJ1-2, the V gene TRBV9, with D possibly being TRBD1 (6 bases). V was shortened by 4 bases and J by 0 bases, with 16 bases between the two germline ends. Germline CDR1 SGDLS, CDR2 YYNGEE. The CDR3 loop spans 16 amino acids. CDR3 sequence (DNA): TGTGCCAGCAGCCCCCGACAGGCCTCCCCTAACTATGGCTACACCTTC. The encoded protein is CASSPRQASPNYGYTF.

The chain employs TRBV7-2 and TRBJ2-1; no clear D gene. V lost 2 bases to trimming and J lost 13 bases, with 18 bases between them. CDR3 length equals 14 residues. Per the germline V gene, CDR1 is SGHTA and CDR2 is FQGNSA. CDR3 protein: CASSLNHYIEPQFF. CDR3 in DNA: TGTGCCAGCAGCTTAAATCATTATATAGAACCCCAGTTCTTC.

The rearrangement links TRBV5-1 to TRBJ2-5, with 8 bases fitting TRBD2. The V gene end was trimmed by 2 bases and the J gene end by 0 bases; junction bases not matched to a gene: 6. The CDR3 consists of 16 residues. Germline V lookup: CDR1 SGHRS, CDR2 YFSETQ. In nucleotides, the CDR3 is TGCGCCAGCAGCTTCCCCCGGGAGGGGTACCAAGAGACCCAGTACTTC. Its protein is CASSFPREGYQETQYF. The entire variable domain, with the rest obtained from reference TRBV5-1 and TRBJ2-5, is as follows: KAGVTQTPRYLIKTRGQQVTLSCSPISGHRSVSWYQQTPGQGLQFLFEYFSETQRNKGNFPGRFSGRQFSNSRSEMNVSTLELGDSALYLCASSFPREGYQETQYFGPGTRLLVL.

The chain links TRBV7-9 to TRBJ2-1; no reliable D call. With 6 bases removed from V and 3 bases from J, the gap between germline ends came to 12 bases. Germline CDR1 SEHNR, CDR2 FQNEAQ (reference sequence). This CDR3 spans 14 amino acids. The DNA for the CDR3 is TGTGCCAGCAGAATCTTACGCTTCTACAATGAGCAGTTCTTC. Protein sequence: CASRILRFYNEQFF.

V and J are TRBV15 and TRBJ1-1, with TRBD1 matching 10 bases. The V gene end was trimmed by 5 bases and the J gene end by 3 bases; junction bases not matched to a gene: 12. This CDR3 contains 17 residues. Germline CDR1 and CDR2: LNHNV and YYDKDF (reference sequence). The CDR3 DNA reads as TGTGCCACCAGCGACGGACTGGACAGGGGGACGGACACTGAAGCTTTCTTT. It yields the protein CATSDGLDRGTDTEAFF.

The gene calls are TRBV27 and TRBJ2-7; 9 bases agree with TRBD1. The CDR3 loop spans 17 amino acids. J gave up 5 bases and V 6 bases, and 17 bases lay outside the gene matches. CDR1 and CDR2 (germline): MNHEY, SMNVEV (reference sequence). The DNA of the CDR3 is TGTGCCAGCAGGACATCTAACAGGGGGCGGTTTCCCCACGAGCAGTACTTC. As protein: CASRTSNRGRFPHEQYF.

This rearrangement joins TRBV2 to TRBJ1-3; TRBD1 might be the D (6 bases). This CDR3 has 14 amino acids. The germline V and J ends were trimmed by 7 bases and 0 bases, with 10 bases remaining between them. Germline V gives CDR1 SNHLY, CDR2 FYNNEI. The CDR3 reads CASTSQGSGNTIYF. For the CDR3, the DNA is TGTGCCAGCACATCACAGGGCTCTGGAAACACCATATATTTT.

This chain joins TRBV27 and TRBJ2-2, with 10 bases that match TRBD2. The CDR3 consists of 15 residues. The trim removed 6 bases at V and 4 bases at J, leaving 5 bases unmatched. Germline assignment: CDR1 MNHEY and CDR2 SMNVEV (reference sequence). CDR3 residues: CASRIGLAVTGELFF. The CDR3 DNA reads as TGTGCCAGCAGGATCGGACTAGCGGTCACCGGGGAGCTGTTTTTT.